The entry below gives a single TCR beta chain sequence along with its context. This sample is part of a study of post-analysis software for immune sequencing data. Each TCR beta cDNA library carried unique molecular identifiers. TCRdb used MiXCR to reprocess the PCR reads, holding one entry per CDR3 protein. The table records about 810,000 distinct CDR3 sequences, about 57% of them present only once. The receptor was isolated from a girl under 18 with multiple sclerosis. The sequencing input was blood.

The CDR3 loop is CASSLMSGQGRVNAEAFF. CDR3 sequence (DNA): TGCGCCAGCAGCTTGATGTCGGGACAGGGGCGAGTTAACGCTGAAGCTTTCTTT. The J gene is TRBJ1-1, the V gene TRBV5-1, with TRBD1 matching 10 bases. CDR1 SGHRS and CDR2 YFSETQ come from the germline V gene. The CDR3 length is 18 residues. Trimming took 1 base from V and 6 from J; bases not matched to a gene: 15.